The clone carrying this T cell receptor beta chain was found once. As yet, its antigen is unknown. V was clipped by 6 bases and J by 1 base, with 15 bases between them. Germline V gene sequence: CDR1 MNHNY, CDR2 SVGAGI (reference sequence). The CDR3 runs 15 residues. The data belong to a study of cytomegalovirus exposure and HLA in healthy donors. Primers for the PCR totalled 60 Vbeta and 13 Jbeta. Clones were sequenced by immunoSEQ multiplex PCR, and TCRdb holds only the in-frame ones, with some missing. The table lists over 90,000 clones, 75% to 80% of them singletons. Unrecorded immune exposures were likely, despite nominal health at sampling. Points from the study as a whole: An analysis done earlier found most TCR beta V segments productive about 87% or about 30% of the time. Roughly even sequencing depth across donors was the assumption behind the presence/absence analyses.

The sample comprised PBMCs. This chain links TRBV6-6 with TRBJ1-1, with D possibly matching TRBD1 (5 bases). The TCR comes from a male donor in good health and CMV-seropositive. The CDR3 DNA follows: TGTGCCAGCAGACCGGGGGACGCCAGGAACACTGAAGCTTTCTTT. Translated, it gives CASRPGDARNTEAFF.